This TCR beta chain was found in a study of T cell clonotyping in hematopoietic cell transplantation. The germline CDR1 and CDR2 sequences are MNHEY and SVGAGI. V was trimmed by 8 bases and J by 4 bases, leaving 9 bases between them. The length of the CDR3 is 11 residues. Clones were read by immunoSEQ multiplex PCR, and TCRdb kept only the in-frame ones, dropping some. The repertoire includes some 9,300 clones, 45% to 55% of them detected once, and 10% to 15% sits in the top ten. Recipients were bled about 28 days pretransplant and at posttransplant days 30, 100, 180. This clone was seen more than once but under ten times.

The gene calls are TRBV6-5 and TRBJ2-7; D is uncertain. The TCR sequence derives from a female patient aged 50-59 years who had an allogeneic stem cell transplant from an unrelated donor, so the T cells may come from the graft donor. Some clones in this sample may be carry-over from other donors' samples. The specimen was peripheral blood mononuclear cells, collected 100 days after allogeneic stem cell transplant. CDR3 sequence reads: CASRVGYEQYF. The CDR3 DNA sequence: TGTGCCAGCCGCGTGGGATACGAGCAGTACTTC.